This entry describes one TCR beta chain. Some clones are missing from TCRdb's copy, which holds only in-frame ones; the method was immunoSEQ multiplex PCR. The data hold 230,000 or so clones, with around 85% observed a single time. The data originate from a study of blood T cell repertoires in COVID-19. At the level of the study: Samples of COVID-19 (acute and convalescent) were obtained from the United States, Italy and Spain. In each case, the material was cDNA or gDNA derived from T cells, B-cell-depleted T cells, or PBMCs.

This CDR3 spans 16 amino acids. The V gene lost 0 bases and the J gene lost 2 bases, with 13 bases spanning the gap. Germline CDR1 and CDR2: LGHNA and YSLEER. Source material: peripheral blood. The receptor comes from a human donor in a cohort sampled during active COVID-19. The chain is built from TRBV4-3 and TRBJ1-1; D remains unclear. Here the CDR3 reads CASSQDFGRVNTEAFF. In DNA form, the CDR3 reads TGCGCCAGCAGCCAAGATTTTGGGAGGGTTAACACTGAAGCTTTCTTT.